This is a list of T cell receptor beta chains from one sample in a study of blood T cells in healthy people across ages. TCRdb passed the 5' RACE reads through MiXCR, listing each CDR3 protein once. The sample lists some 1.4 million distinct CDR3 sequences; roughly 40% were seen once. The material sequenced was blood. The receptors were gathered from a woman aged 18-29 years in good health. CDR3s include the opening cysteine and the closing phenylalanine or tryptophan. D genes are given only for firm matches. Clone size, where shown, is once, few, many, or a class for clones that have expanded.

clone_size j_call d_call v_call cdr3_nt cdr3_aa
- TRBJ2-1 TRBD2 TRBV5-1 TGCGCCAGCAGCTTGGTACTAGCGGGTTTCCAAGAGACCCAGTTCTTC CASSLVLAGFQETQFF
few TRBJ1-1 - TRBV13 TGTGCCAGCAGCCCGACAGGTCGGAACACTGAAGCTTTCTTT CASSPTGRNTEAFF
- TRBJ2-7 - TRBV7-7 TGTGCTAGCAGCTTACCCCGGGACAAGGGTTGCTACGAGCAGTACTTC CASSLPRDKGCYEQYF
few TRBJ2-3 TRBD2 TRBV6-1 TGTGCCAGCCGGACTAGCGGGGGTACCCCAGATACGCAGTATTTT CASRTSGGTPDTQYF
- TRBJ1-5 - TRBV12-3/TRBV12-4 TGTGCCAGCAGTTTAAAAGCTGCAGGTCTATTGCCCCAGCATTTT CASSLKAAGLLPQHF
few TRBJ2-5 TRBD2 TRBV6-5 TGTGCCAGCATCCCAGCGGGAGGCCAAGAGACCCAGTACTTC CASIPAGGQETQYF
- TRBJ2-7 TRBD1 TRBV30 TGTGCCTGGAGTGTCCTACGGGGACAGAGAGTGGGCGAGCAGTACTTC CAWSVLRGQRVGEQYF
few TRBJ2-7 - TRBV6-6 TGTGCCAGCAGCCCCCGGGCCATAGCCTACGAGCAGTACTTC CASSPRAIAYEQYF
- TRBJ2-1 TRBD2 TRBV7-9 TGTGCCAGCAGCTTAGCTTCACCCTCTGCATTGGCTAGCGGGACGGGTGAGCAGTTCTTC CASSLASPSALASGTGEQFF
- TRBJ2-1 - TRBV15 TGTGCCACCAGCAGAGAATTTGGGGGGCCGTATGAGCAGTTCTTC CATSREFGGPYEQFF
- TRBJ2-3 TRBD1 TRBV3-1 TGTGCCAGCAGCCAAGATCCAGGGGGATTCACAGATACGCAGTATTTT CASSQDPGGFTDTQYF
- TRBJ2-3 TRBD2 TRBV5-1 TGCGCCAGCAGCCCAGGGACTAGACCTACAGATACGCAGTATTTT CASSPGTRPTDTQYF
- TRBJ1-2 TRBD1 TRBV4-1 TGCGCCAGCAGCCAGGGACAGGGATCTTTACCTACTAACTATGGCTACACCTTC CASSQGQGSLPTNYGYTF
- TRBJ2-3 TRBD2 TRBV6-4 TGTGCCAGCAGTGACTCGGAACTAGCGGGAGAAGATACGCAGTATTTT CASSDSELAGEDTQYF
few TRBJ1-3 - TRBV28 TGTGCCAGCAGTTTACAGGGCGGCTCTGGAAACACCATATATTTT CASSLQGGSGNTIYF
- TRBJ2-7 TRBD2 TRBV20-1 TGCAGTGGGGCTAGCGGGGACGTCTACGAGCAGTACTTC CSGASGDVYEQYF
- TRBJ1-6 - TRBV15 TGTGCCACCAGCAGAGATGTAGGGGTACTAGGGGTCGGTTATTCACCCCTCCACTTT CATSRDVGVLGVGYSPLHF
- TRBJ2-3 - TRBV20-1 TGCAGTGCTAGAGACGAGCAGAGTAGCACAGATACGCAGTATTTT CSARDEQSSTDTQYF
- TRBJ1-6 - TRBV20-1 TGCAGTGCCAAGCGGCCAGAAAATTCACCCCTCCACTTT CSAKRPENSPLHF
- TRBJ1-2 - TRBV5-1 TGCGCCAGCAGCCCGGTAAGAGCTAACTATGGCTACACCTTC CASSPVRANYGYTF
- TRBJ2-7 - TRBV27 TGTGCCAGCAGTCCCTTTAGCGGAAACGAGCAGTACTTC CASSPFSGNEQYF
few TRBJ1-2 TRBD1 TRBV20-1 TGCAGTGCTGGACAGGGTGGCTATGGCTACACCTTC CSAGQGGYGYTF
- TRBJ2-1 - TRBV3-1 TGTGCCAGCAGTCACACCCAAAACCAGTTCTTC CASSHTQNQFF
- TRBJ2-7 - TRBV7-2 TGTGCCAGCAGCCTCCTACAGTCGGCTGGCGAGCAGTACTTC CASSLLQSAGEQYF
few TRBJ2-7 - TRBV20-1 TGCAGGGGTCTTGGAGCTAGCGACTCCTACGAGCAGTACTTC CRGLGASDSYEQYF
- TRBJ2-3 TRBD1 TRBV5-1 TGCGCCAGCAGCCCCCCCCGGGACAGGGGGTCAGATACGCAGTATTTT CASSPPRDRGSDTQYF
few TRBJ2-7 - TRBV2 TGTGCCAGCAGTGAATTGACTGTTACCACCTACGAGCAGTACTTC CASSELTVTTYEQYF
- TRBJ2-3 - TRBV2 TGTGCCAGCAGTGAACGGCCAGGGAGCACAGATACGCAGTATTTT CASSERPGSTDTQYF
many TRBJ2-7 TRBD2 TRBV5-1 TGCGCCAGCAGCTCCCTTGAGGGAGCGGGAGGCTCCTACGAGCAGTACTTC CASSSLEGAGGSYEQYF
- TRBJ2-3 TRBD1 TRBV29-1 TGCAGCGTGGGACAGGGGAGAGATACGCAGTATTTT CSVGQGRDTQYF
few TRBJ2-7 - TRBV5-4 TGTGCCAGCAGCTGGGGCGGTACAAGCTCCTACGAGCAGTACTTC CASSWGGTSSYEQYF
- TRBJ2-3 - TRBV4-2 TGTGCCAGCAGCCAACAAGTGAAAGATACGCAGTGTTTT CASSQQVKDTQCF
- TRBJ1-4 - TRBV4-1 TGCGCCAGCAGCCGACCAGACGGGAATGAAAAACTGTTTTTT CASSRPDGNEKLFF
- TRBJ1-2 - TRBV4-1 TGCGCCAACAGGTTTACCCTCGGGGACTATGGCTACACCTTC CANRFTLGDYGYTF
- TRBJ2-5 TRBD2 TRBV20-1 TGCAGTGCTAGGGGGAGGGTTAATGAGCAGTACTTC CSARGRVNEQYF
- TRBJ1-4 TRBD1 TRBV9 TGTGCCAGCAGCGTTACAGGGGACGAGTATGAAAAACTGTTTTTT CASSVTGDEYEKLFF
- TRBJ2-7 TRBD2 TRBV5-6 TGTGCCAGCAGCTTGGCCCGACGAGCGGGGGCCTACGAGCAGTACTTC CASSLARRAGAYEQYF
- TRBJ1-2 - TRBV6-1 TGTGCCAGCAGTCGATGGCCCGAGGGGAGGGGATTATACGGCTACACCTTC CASSRWPEGRGLYGYTF
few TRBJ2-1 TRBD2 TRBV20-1 TGCAGTGCTAGAGTTAGCGGGAGGGCCCTCTCCTACAATGAGCAGTTCTTC CSARVSGRALSYNEQFF
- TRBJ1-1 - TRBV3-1 TGTGCCAGCAGCCAAGGGAGTGGGGGGCACACTGAAGCTTTCTTT CASSQGSGGHTEAFF
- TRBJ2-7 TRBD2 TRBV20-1 TGCAGTGCTACTGCCGGGACTAGCGGGGGCCCCTACAATGAGCAGTACTTC CSATAGTSGGPYNEQYF
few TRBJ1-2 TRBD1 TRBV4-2 TGTGCCAGCAGCCAAGCCGGGACAGGATTAAACTATGGCTACACCTTC CASSQAGTGLNYGYTF
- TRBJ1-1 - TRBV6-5 TGCGCCAGCAGTTACGAAGGGGGCACTGAAGCTTTCTTT CASSYEGGTEAFF
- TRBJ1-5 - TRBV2 TGTGCCAGCAGTGACGAAAACAGGGCCCCCAATCAGCCCCAGCATTTT CASSDENRAPNQPQHF
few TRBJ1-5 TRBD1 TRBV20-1 TGCAGTGCTGGGCTGACAGGGATGGGGAACAATCAGCCCCAGCATTTT CSAGLTGMGNNQPQHF
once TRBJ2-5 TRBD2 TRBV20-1 TGCAGTGCCAAACGGGGAGGGAACCAAGAGACCCAGTACTTC CSAKRGGNQETQYF
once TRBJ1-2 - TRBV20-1 TGCAGTGCTCGGCAGAGAACAGACTATGGCTACACCTTC CSARQRTDYGYTF
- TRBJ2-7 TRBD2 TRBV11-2 TGTGCCAGCAGCTTCGGGACTAGTGGAAAAAATGAGCAGTACTTC CASSFGTSGKNEQYF
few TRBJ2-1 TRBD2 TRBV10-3 TGTGCCATCAGCAGCGGGGGCTTTGAGCAGTTCTTC CAISSGGFEQFF
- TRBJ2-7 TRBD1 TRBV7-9 TGTGCCAGCACTACGGCAGGGGGCCTCGAGCAGTACTTC CASTTAGGLEQYF
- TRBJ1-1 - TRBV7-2 TGTGCCAGCAGCTCAGGATCCAGAACCGAGAACACTGAAGCTTTCTTT CASSSGSRTENTEAFF
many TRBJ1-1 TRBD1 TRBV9 TGTGCCAGCAGCGTAGAGGACAGGTGGCGGACTGAAGCTTTCTTT CASSVEDRWRTEAFF
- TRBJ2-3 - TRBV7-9 TGTGCCAGCAGCTTATGGTCGGTAGCGGATACGCAGTATTTT CASSLWSVADTQYF
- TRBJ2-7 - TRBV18 TGTGCCAGCTCACGGACAGACACTTCCTACGAGCAGTACTTC CASSRTDTSYEQYF
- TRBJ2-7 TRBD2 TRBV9 TGTACCAGCAGCCCCGGGACTAGCGGGAGCAATGAGCAGTACTTC CTSSPGTSGSNEQYF